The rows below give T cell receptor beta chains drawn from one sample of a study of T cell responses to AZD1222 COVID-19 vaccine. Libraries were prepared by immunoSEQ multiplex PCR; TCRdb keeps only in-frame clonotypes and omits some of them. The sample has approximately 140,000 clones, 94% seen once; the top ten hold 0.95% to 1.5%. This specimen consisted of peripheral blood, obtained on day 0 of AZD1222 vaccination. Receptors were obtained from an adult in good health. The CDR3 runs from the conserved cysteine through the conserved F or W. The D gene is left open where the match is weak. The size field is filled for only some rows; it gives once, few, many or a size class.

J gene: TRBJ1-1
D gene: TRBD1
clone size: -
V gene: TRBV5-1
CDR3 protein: CASSQRQGARTEAFF
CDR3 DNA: TGCGCCAGCAGCCAACGACAGGGGGCGCGAACTGAAGCTTTCTTT

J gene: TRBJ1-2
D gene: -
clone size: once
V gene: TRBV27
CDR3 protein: CASSTGKYYGYTF
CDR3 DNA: TGTGCCAGCAGTACCGGGAAATACTATGGCTACACCTTC

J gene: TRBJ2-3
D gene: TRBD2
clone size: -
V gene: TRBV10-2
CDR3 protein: CASKSGGGGSDTQYF
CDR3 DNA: TGCGCCAGCAAGTCCGGCGGGGGGGGTTCAGATACGCAGTATTTT

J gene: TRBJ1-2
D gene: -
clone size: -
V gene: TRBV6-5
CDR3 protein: CATLPGQHYGYTF
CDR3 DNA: TGTGCCACCCTTCCGGGACAACATTATGGCTACACCTTC

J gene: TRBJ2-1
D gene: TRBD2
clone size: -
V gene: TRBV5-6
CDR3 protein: CASSLLVGGSNEQFF
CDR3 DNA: TGTGCCAGCAGCTTGTTGGTTGGCGGGAGTAATGAGCAGTTCTTC

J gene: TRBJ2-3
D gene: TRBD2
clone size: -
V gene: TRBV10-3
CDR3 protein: CAILAGGPGDTQYF
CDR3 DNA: TGTGCCATCTTGGCGGGAGGGCCGGGAGATACGCAGTATTTT

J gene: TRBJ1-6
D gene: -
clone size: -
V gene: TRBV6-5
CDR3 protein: CASKEYFSYNSPLHF
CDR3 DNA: TGTGCCAGCAAAGAGTACTTCTCCTATAATTCACCCCTCCACTTT

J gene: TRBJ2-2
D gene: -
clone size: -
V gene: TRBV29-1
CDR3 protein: CSVEGEQVTGELFF
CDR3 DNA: TGCAGCGTTGAAGGCGAACAGGTTACCGGGGAGCTGTTTTTT

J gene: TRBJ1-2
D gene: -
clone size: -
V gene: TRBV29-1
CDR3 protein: CSVEDTWGYTF
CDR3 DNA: TGCAGCGTTGAAGACACCTGGGGCTACACCTTC

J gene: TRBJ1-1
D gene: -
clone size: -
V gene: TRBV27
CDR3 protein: CASSPRPLGATEAFF
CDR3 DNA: TGTGCCAGCAGCCCCCGGCCTCTAGGGGCCACTGAAGCTTTCTTT

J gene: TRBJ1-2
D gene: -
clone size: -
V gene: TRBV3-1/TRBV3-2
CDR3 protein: CASSQVRYGYTF
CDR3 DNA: TGTGCCAGCAGCCAAGTTCGGTATGGCTACACCTTC

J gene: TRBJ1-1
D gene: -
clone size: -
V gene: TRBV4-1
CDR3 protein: CASSQVAALEAFF
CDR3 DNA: TGCGCCAGCAGCCAAGTGGCAGCGCTAGAAGCTTTCTTT

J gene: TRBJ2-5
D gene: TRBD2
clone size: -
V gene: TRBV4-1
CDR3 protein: CASSQVGGAEETQYF
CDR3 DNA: TGCGCCAGCAGCCAAGTCGGGGGGGCAGAAGAGACCCAGTACTTC

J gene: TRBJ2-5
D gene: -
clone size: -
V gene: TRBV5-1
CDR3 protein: CASSEQAGQETQYF
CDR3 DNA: TGCGCCAGCAGCGAACAGGCGGGCCAAGAGACCCAGTACTTC

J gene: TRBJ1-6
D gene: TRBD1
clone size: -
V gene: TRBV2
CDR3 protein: CAIGQGRNSPLHF
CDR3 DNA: TGTGCCATTGGACAGGGGAGGAATTCACCCCTCCACTTT

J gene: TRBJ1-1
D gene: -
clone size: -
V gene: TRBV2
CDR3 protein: CASRREGSNTEAFF
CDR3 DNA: TGTGCCAGCAGGAGGGAGGGGTCGAACACTGAAGCTTTCTTT

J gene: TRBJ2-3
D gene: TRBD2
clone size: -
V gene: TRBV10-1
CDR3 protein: CAILKTSGKTKSDTQYF
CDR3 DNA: TGCGCCATCCTCAAGACTAGCGGAAAGACTAAATCAGATACGCAGTATTTT

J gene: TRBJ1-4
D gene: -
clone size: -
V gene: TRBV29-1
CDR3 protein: CSAAGFLGEKLFF
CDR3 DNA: TGCAGCGCCGCTGGTTTTCTGGGCGAAAAACTGTTTTTT

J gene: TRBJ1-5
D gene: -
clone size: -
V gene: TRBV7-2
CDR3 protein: CASSWGDQPQHF
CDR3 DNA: TGTGCCAGCAGCTGGGGAGATCAGCCCCAGCATTTT

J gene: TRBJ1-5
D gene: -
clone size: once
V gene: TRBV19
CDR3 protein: CASCVEQGHNSNQPQHF
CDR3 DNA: TGTGCCAGTTGTGTCGAGCAGGGCCACAATAGCAATCAGCCCCAGCATTTT

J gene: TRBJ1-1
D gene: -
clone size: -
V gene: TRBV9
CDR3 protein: CASSVAITEDLNTEAFF
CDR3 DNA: TGTGCCAGCAGCGTAGCTATAACGGAGGATCTTAACACTGAAGCTTTCTTT

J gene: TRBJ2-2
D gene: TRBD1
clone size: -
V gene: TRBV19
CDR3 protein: CASSGGTGDTGELFF
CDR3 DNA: TGTGCCAGTAGTGGGGGGACAGGAGACACCGGGGAGCTGTTTTTT

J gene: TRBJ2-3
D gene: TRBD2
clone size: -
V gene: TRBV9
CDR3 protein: CASSGLAGGSTDTQYF
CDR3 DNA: TGTGCCAGCAGCGGGCTAGCGGGAGGGAGCACAGATACGCAGTATTTT

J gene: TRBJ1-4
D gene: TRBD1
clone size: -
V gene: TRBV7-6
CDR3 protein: CASSARQGQGEKLFF
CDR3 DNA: TGTGCCAGCAGCGCGCGACAGGGGCAGGGTGAAAAACTGTTTTTT

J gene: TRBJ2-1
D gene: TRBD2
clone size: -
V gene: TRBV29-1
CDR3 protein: CSVVLAGVVYNEQFF
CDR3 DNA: TGCAGCGTGGTCCTAGCGGGAGTAGTGTACAATGAGCAGTTCTTC

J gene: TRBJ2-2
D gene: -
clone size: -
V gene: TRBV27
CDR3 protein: CASTPQGTGELFF
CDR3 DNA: TGTGCCAGCACTCCCCAGGGGACCGGGGAGCTGTTTTTT

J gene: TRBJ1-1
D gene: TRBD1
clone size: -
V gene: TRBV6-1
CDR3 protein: CASSDGQGVGNTEAFF
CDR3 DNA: TGTGCCAGCAGTGACGGACAGGGGGTTGGGAACACTGAAGCTTTCTTT

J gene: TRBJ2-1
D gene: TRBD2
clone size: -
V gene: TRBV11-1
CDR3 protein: CASSVRDYFGNEQFF
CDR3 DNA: TGTGCCAGCAGCGTCCGGGACTATTTTGGGAATGAGCAGTTCTTC

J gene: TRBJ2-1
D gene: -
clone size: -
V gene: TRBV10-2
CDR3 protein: CASSETSGEQFF
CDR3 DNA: TGCGCCAGCAGTGAGACGAGCGGTGAGCAGTTCTTC

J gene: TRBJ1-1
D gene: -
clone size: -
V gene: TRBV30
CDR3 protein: CASEMGDENTEAFF
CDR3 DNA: TGTGCCTCGGAGATGGGGGATGAGAACACTGAAGCTTTCTTT

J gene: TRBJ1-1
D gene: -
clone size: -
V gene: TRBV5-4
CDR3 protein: CASSLARQANTEAFF
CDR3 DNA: TGTGCCAGCAGCTTGGCCAGACAGGCGAACACTGAAGCTTTCTTT

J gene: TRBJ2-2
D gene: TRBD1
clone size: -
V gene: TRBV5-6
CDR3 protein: CASSLRRTGYLDNTGELFF
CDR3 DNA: TGTGCCAGCAGCTTGCGCCGGACAGGGTACTTGGACAACACCGGGGAGCTGTTTTTT

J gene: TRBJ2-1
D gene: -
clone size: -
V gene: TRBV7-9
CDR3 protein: CASSLAPSVNNEQFF
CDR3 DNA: TGTGCCAGCAGCTTAGCGCCCAGCGTTAACAATGAGCAGTTCTTC

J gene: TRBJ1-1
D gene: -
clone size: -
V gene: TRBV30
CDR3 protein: CAWSGVGNTEAFF
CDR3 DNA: TGTGCCTGGAGTGGGGTGGGGAACACTGAAGCTTTCTTT

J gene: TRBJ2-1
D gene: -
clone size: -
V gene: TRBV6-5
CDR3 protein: CASSYSTGSEQFF
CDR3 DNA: TGTGCCAGCAGTTACTCCACAGGGAGTGAGCAGTTCTTC

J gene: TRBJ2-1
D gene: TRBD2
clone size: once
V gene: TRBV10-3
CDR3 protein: CAISERLAGGYNEQFF
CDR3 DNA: TGTGCCATCAGTGAGCGACTAGCGGGAGGGTACAATGAGCAGTTCTTC

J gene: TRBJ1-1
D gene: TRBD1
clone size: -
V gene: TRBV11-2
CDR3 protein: CASSLEIRQGVIEPDTEAFF
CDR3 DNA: TGTGCCAGCAGCTTAGAGATCCGACAGGGAGTAATCGAACCGGACACTGAAGCTTTCTTT

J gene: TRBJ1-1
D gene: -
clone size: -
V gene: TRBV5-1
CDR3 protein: CASNLDMNTEAFF
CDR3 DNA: TGCGCCAGCAACCTGGATATGAACACTGAAGCTTTCTTT

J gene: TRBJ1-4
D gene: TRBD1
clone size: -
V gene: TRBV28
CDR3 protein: CASSLGDRDEKLFF
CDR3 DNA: TGTGCCAGCAGTTTGGGGGACAGGGACGAAAAACTGTTTTTT

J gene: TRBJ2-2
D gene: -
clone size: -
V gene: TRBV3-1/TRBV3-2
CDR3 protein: CASSHIRVTGELFF
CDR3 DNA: TGTGCCAGCAGCCACATCCGGGTGACCGGGGAGCTGTTTTTT

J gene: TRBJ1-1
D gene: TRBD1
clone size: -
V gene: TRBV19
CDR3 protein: CASSPQQGSITEAFF
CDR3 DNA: TGTGCCAGTAGCCCCCAACAGGGGAGTATTACTGAAGCTTTCTTT

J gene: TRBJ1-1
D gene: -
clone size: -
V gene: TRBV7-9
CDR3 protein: CASSGTPDTEAFF
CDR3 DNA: TGTGCCAGCAGCGGGACGCCGGACACTGAAGCTTTCTTT